The 6 T cell receptor beta chains in this list originate from one sample, sequenced in a study of blood T cell repertoires in COVID-19. The data were produced by immunoSEQ multiplex PCR, yet TCRdb's version contains in-frame clones alone and is incomplete. The sample holds some 150,000 clones, 70% to 90% seen once. Sequenced sample: PBMCs or T cells enriched from blood (not recorded which). All receptors come from a woman aged 25 to 39 with acute COVID-19.

This chain joins TRBV24-1 and TRBJ1-2; D possibly corresponds to TRBD1 (5 bases). V gave up 1 base and J gave up 5 bases, with 16 bases separating them. The CDR3 extends over 16 amino acids. Per germline, CDR1 KGHDR and CDR2 SFDVKD. The CDR3 DNA is TGTGCCACCAGTGATTTTACGGGGGAGGCAAGTTATGGCTACACCTTC. Translated, it gives CATSDFTGEASYGYTF.

V gene TRBV9 combines with J gene TRBJ2-2, with 10 positions matching TRBD1. From germline, CDR1 is SGDLS and CDR2 YYNGEE. The V segment lost 5 bases and the J segment 7 bases; nucleotides outside the gene matches: 11. This CDR3 contains 16 residues. CDR3 in amino acids: CASSPIDRGHDGELFF. For the CDR3, the DNA is TGTGCCAGCAGTCCAATCGACAGGGGGCACGACGGGGAGCTGTTTTTT.

CDR3 in amino acids: CATSRGVTVSSYNEQFF. As DNA, the CDR3 is TGTGCCACCAGCAGAGGGGTGACAGTCTCTTCCTACAATGAGCAGTTCTTC. This rearrangement joins TRBV15 to TRBJ2-1, with D perhaps TRBD1 (5 bases). This CDR3 contains 17 residues. V was clipped by 1 base and J by 1 base, with 14 bases between them. Germline assignment: CDR1 LNHNV and CDR2 YYDKDF (reference sequence).

V usage is TRBV7-8 and J usage is TRBJ1-2, with D perhaps TRBD1 (6 bases). The germline V gene has CDR1 SGHVS and CDR2 FQNEAQ. The CDR3 sequence is 13 residues long. V gave up 5 bases and J gave up 5 bases, with 12 bases separating them. In nucleotides, the CDR3 is TGTGCCAGCAGCCCAGGGGCAGGGTATGGCTACACCTTC. Translation: CASSPGAGYGYTF.

The V gene is TRBV30, the J gene TRBJ1-1; D remains unclear. CDR3 length equals 13 residues. CDR1 is GTSNPN and CDR2 is SVGIG in the germline V gene (reference sequence). V was pared by 2 bases and J by 3 bases, with 10 bases between. The CDR3 is CAWSPLVYTEAFF. CDR3 in DNA: TGTGCCTGGAGTCCACTGGTTTACACTGAAGCTTTCTTT. The variable domain in full, with the rest retrieved from reference TRBV30 and TRBJ1-1, is SQTIHQWPATLVQPVGSPLSLECTVEGTSNPNLYWYRQAAGRGLQLLFYSVGIGQISSEVPQNLSASRPQDRQFILSSKKLLLSDSGFYLCAWSPLVYTEAFFGQGTRLTVV.

J is TRBJ2-2 and V is TRBV6-4, with 8 bases fitting TRBD2. CDR1 and CDR2 (germline): MRHNA, SNTAGT. J gave up 3 bases and V 2 bases, and 2 bases lay outside the gene matches. This CDR3 region has 15 residues. CDR3 loop: CASSDQAGDTGELFF. The DNA of the CDR3 is TGTGCCAGCAGTGACCAAGCGGGAGACACCGGGGAGCTGTTTTTT.